The clone carrying this TCR beta chain came up many times. According to the study, TCR beta libraries were built with iRepertoire HTBI primers and CDR3-region Arm-PCR. TCRdb re-derived calls from the multiplex PCR reads in MiXCR, one entry per CDR3 protein. The profile shows about 470,000 distinct CDR3 sequences, 15% of them singletons. These data come from a study of regulatory T cells in long-lasting Graves disease. Time point specified: newly diagnosed GD, antithyroid drugs for less than 3 months. Researchers made the TCR library from RNA that was extracted from PBMCs. In each case, Graves' disease was diagnosed per American Thyroid Association guidelines. J lost 6 bases, V lost 0 bases, and 10 bases had no gene match. Germline CDR1 and CDR2: GTSNPN and SVGIG (reference sequence). The CDR3 is 16 residues long. The same data also contributed to another study, on T cells in Graves' hyperthyroidism and ophthalmopathy. That publication notes: Diagnosis rested on symptoms, serum thyroxine and TRAb, thyroid ultrasound, and orbital computed tomography. The study used the HTBI primer set for a first-round RT-PCR of the TCR CDR3. Before onset, ophthalmopathy was predicted by the model a median 6.5 months earlier.

This receptor was identified in a woman younger than 45 with Graves disease. The chain uses TRBV30 and TRBJ2-3, with 9 bases fitting TRBD2. Here the sequenced sample was peripheral blood mononuclear cells (PBMCs), taken at new diagnosis, from a patient treated with antithyroid drugs. CDR3 DNA: TGTGCCTGGAGTGTGACCCCCCTAGCGGGATCTGATACGCAGTATTTT. As protein: CAWSVTPLAGSDTQYF. The full variable domain, completed using reference TRBV30 and TRBJ2-3, is SQTIHQWPATLVQPVGSPLSLECTVEGTSNPNLYWYRQAAGRGLQLLFYSVGIGQISSEVPQNLSASRPQDRQFILSSKKLLLSDSGFYLCAWSVTPLAGSDTQYFGPGTRLTVL.